This T cell receptor (beta chain) was observed in a study of blood T cell repertoires in COVID-19. The CDR3 length is 15 residues. Germline CDR1 reads SGHTA; CDR2 reads FQGNSA. Trimming cost V 1 base and J 2 bases; bases outside gene matches: 3. TCRdb keeps only in-frame clones here, not all; method: immunoSEQ multiplex PCR. The profile shows hundreds of thousands of clones, approximately 81% of them singletons. The TCR originated in a woman older than 75 with acute or convalescent COVID-19. Sequenced sample: peripheral blood. The rearrangement uses TRBV7-2 and TRBJ2-3; TRBD2 matches at 7 bases. CDR3 DNA sequence: TGTGCCAGCAGCTTAGTGGGAGGGCCCACAGATACGCAGTATTTT. Protein sequence: CASSLVGGPTDTQYF.